This T cell receptor (beta chain) was observed in a study of T cell changes during pregnancy in multiple sclerosis. TCRdb's table, derived via immunoSEQ multiplex PCR, lists solely in-frame clones and lacks some. This table has nearly 60,000 clones, about 90% appearing once. The CDR3 sequence is 16 residues long. From germline, CDR1 is SGHTS and CDR2 YDEGEE. The V segment lost 5 bases and the J segment 9 bases; nucleotides outside the gene matches: 14. This clone was seen more than once but under ten times. The TCR comes from a female donor in good health, enrolled as a control in a pregnancy study. This rearrangement joins TRBV5-8 to TRBJ1-6; TRBD1 matches 7 bases. This material consisted of CD4+ T cells from peripheral blood mononuclear cells, taken after pregnancy. The CDR3: CASSSTGNQVGSPLHF. The CDR3 DNA is TGTGCCAGCAGTTCGACAGGGAACCAAGTGGGTTCACCCCTCCACTTT.